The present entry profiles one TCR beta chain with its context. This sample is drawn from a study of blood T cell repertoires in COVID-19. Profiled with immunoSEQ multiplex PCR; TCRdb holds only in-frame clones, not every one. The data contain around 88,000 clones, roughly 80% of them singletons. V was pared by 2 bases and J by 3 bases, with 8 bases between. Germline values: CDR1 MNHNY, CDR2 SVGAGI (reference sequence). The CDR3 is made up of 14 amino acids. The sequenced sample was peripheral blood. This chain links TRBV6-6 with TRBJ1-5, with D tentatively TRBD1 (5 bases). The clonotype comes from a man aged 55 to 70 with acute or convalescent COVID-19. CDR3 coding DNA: TGTGCCAGCAGTTACGGAGGGGTCAATCAGCCCCAGCATTTT. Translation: CASSYGGVNQPQHF.